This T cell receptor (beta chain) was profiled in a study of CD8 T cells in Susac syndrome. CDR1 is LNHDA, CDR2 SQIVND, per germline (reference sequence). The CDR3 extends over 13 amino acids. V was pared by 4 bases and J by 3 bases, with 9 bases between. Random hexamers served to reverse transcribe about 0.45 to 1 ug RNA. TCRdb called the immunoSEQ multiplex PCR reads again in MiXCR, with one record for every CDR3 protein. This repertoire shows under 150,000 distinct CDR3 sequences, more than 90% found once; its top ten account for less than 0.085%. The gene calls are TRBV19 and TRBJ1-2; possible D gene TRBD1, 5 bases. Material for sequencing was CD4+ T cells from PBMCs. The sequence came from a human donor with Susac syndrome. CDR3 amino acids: CASSKEGYYGYTF. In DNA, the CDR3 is TGTGCCAGTAGTAAGGAGGGGTACTATGGCTACACCTTC. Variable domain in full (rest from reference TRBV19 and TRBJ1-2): DGGITQSPKYLFRKEGQNVTLSCEQNLNHDAMYWYRQDPGQGLRLIYYSQIVNDFQKGDIAEGYSVSREKKESFPLTVTSAQKNPTAFYLCASSKEGYYGYTFGSGTRLTVV.